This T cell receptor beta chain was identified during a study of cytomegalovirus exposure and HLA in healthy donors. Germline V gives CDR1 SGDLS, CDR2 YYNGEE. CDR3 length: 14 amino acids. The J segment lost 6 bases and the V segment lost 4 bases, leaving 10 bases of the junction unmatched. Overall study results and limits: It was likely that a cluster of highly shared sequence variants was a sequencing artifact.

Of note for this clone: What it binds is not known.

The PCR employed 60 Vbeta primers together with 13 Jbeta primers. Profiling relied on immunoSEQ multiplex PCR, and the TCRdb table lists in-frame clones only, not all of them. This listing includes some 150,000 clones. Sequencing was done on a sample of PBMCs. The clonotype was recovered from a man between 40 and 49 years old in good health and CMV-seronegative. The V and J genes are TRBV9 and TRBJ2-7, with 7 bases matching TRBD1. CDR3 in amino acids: CASSPRGDRAEQYF. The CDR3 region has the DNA TGTGCCAGCAGCCCAAGGGGTGACAGGGCCGAGCAGTACTTC.